One and the same sample provided the 9 T cell receptor beta chains below, sequenced in a study of shared clonotypes between healthy human individuals. The assay was immunoSEQ multiplex PCR, and TCRdb's table has in-frame clones only and misses some. The repertoire holds more than 2,000,000 clones, with more than 85% as singletons. The sequenced sample was naive CD4+ T cells from PBMCs. The subset was: CD45RA+ positively selected. These receptors came from a man younger than 35 in good health. Some clones in this sample may be carry-over from other donors' samples.

The rearrangement joins TRBV4-2 to TRBJ2-5; weak D call: TRBD2 (5 bases). The germline gives CDR1 LGHNA, CDR2 YNFKEQ. The CDR3 has 15 residues. Trimming cost V 0 bases and J 0 bases, with 8 bases left between them. The CDR3 loop reads CASSQEGGYQETQYF. CDR3 DNA: TGTGCCAGCAGCCAAGAAGGAGGATACCAAGAGACCCAGTACTTC.

The genes are TRBV4-1 and TRBJ2-1, with unresolved D. The length of the CDR3 is 18 residues. V lost 0 bases, J lost 3 bases, and 18 bases lay in between. Looked up from germline, CDR1 is MGHRA and CDR2 is YSYEKL. The CDR3 is CASSQDQTLSVVYNEQFF. In nucleotides, the CDR3 is TGCGCCAGCAGCCAAGATCAAACTCTATCTGTCGTCTACAATGAGCAGTTCTTC.

The rearrangement joins TRBV6-1 to TRBJ2-1; 12 nucleotides line up with TRBD2. The germline V gene has CDR1 MNHNS and CDR2 SASEGT. V was pared by 4 bases and J by 0 bases, with 4 bases of the junction left unmatched. The CDR3 loop spans 17 amino acids. As DNA, the CDR3 is TGTGCCAGCAGTGGACTAGCGGGAGACCACTCCTACAATGAGCAGTTCTTC. Its protein product is CASSGLAGDHSYNEQFF.

This clone has a single count. As DNA, the CDR3 is TGCAGCGTCGTCGGGCTAGGCACCGGGGAGCTGTTTTTT. It translates to CSVVGLGTGELFF. This chain joins TRBV29-1 and TRBJ2-2; D call uncertain. Deletions cut 6 bases from V and 4 bases from J, with 12 bases between. Germline assignment: CDR1 SQVTM and CDR2 ANQGSEA. The CDR3 has 13 residues.

The chain joins TRBV7-9 to TRBJ2-5, with D possibly TRBD2 on 5 matching bases. The CDR3 length is 16 residues. Between the trimmed V and J ends, which lost 0 bases and 0 bases, there was a span of 11 bases. Germline loops: CDR1 SEHNR, CDR2 FQNEAQ (reference sequence). The CDR3 DNA is TGTGCCAGCAGCTTAGCGCGCGGGTCGTACCAAGAGACCCAGTACTTC. Translation: CASSLARGSYQETQYF.

About this clone: The same CDR3 can be traced to other DNA sequences in this sample. J is TRBJ2-7 and V is TRBV18; 7 nucleotides align to TRBD1. Germline V lookup: CDR1 KGHSH, CDR2 LQKENI. This CDR3 comprises 14 residues. The V and J ends lost 2 bases and 1 base, in that order; junction bases with no gene match: 2. The CDR3 coding sequence is TGTGCCAGCTCACCAGGGACAGAATCCTACGAGCAGTACTTC. As protein: CASSPGTESYEQYF.

The chain is built from TRBV29-1 and TRBJ1-3; 8 nucleotides align to TRBD1. The CDR3 is 15 amino acids. CDR1 is SQVTM, CDR2 ANQGSEA, per germline. J was trimmed by 3 bases and V by 6 bases; bases with no gene match: 10. CDR3 loop: CSVGQGAVGGNTIYF. For the CDR3, the DNA is TGCAGCGTCGGGCAGGGGGCCGTGGGTGGAAACACCATATATTTT.

The chain links TRBV29-1 to TRBJ1-3, with 7 bases lining up with TRBD1. The CDR3 totals 11 residues. The ends lost 5 bases at V and 7 bases at J; junction bases unmatched: 2. Germline V gene sequence: CDR1 SQVTM, CDR2 ANQGSEA. The CDR3 nucleotides read TGCAGCGTTAACAGGGGCAACACCATATATTTT. It is translated as CSVNRGNTIYF.

The chain carries TRBV4-2 and TRBJ2-3; D is undetermined. The CDR3 extends over 17 amino acids. Looked up from germline, CDR1 is LGHNA and CDR2 is YNFKEQ. The V gene lost 0 bases and the J gene lost 0 bases, with 13 bases spanning the gap. The DNA of the CDR3 is TGTGCCAGCAGCCAAGATGGATACGGCATTAGCACAGATACGCAGTATTTT. Its translation is CASSQDGYGISTDTQYF.